This T cell receptor (beta chain) was recovered during a study of regulatory dendritic cells for organ transplantation. The CDR3 spans 13 residues. V was clipped by 5 bases and J by 1 base, with 7 bases between them. Germline-derived CDR1 and CDR2 are SGHDN and FVKESK. The protocol was immunoSEQ multiplex PCR, while the TCRdb copy is restricted to in-frame clones and leaves out a portion. The data show about 38,000 clones, about nine tenths seen once. V is TRBV14 and J is TRBJ2-3; no clear D gene. What was sequenced was naive CD8+ T cells from blood. Subset given: CD45RA+ naive T cells. The origin of this receptor is a human donor in good health. The CDR3 DNA is TGTGCCAGCAGCATAACTGGCACAGATACGCAGTATTTT. It encodes CASSITGTDTQYF. Looking up the rest from reference TRBV14 and TRBJ2-3 gives the full variable domain: EAGVTQFPSHSVIEKGQTVTLRCDPISGHDNLYWYRRVMGKEIKFLLHFVKESKQDESGMPNNRFLAERTGGTYSTLKVQPAELEDSGVYFCASSITGTDTQYFGPGTRLTVL.